Listed here are 3 T cell receptor beta chains from one sample, sequenced in a study of shared clonotypes between healthy human individuals. Libraries were prepared by immunoSEQ multiplex PCR; TCRdb keeps only in-frame clonotypes and omits some of them. The sample includes some 100,000 clones, around 68% of them seen just once. Sequencing was done on a sample of memory CD8+ T cells sorted from blood. Indicated subset: CD45RO+ cells pooled with CCR7-negative TemRA cells. These TCRs come from a woman aged 25 to 39 in good health.

A few counts support this clone. The sample carries other DNA sequences with the same CDR3. The chain carries TRBV13 and TRBJ2-5; D is perhaps TRBD1 or TRBD2 (5 bases each). Looked up from germline, CDR1 is PRHDT and CDR2 is FYEKMQ (reference sequence). V dropped 6 bases and J dropped 5 bases, with 10 bases sitting between them. This CDR3 is built from 12 residues. The CDR3 sequence is CASSLWGETQYF. For the CDR3, the DNA is TGTGCCAGCAGTTTATGGGGGGAGACCCAGTACTTC.

This chain connects TRBV28 to TRBJ1-1; TRBD1 is a possible D gene (6 bases). CDR3 size: 14 residues. Germline CDR1 and CDR2: MDHEN and SYDVKM. The V end lost 4 bases, the J end lost 1 base, and 10 bases lay between the germline ends. The CDR3 reads CASSYKGGNTEAFF. Here the CDR3 DNA reads TGTGCCAGCAGTTATAAGGGGGGGAACACTGAAGCTTTCTTT. The full variable domain, with the rest looked up from reference TRBV28 and TRBJ1-1, is DVKVTQSSRYLVKRTGEKVFLECVQDMDHENMFWYRQDPGLGLRLIYFSYDVKMKEKGDIPEGYSVSREKKERFSLILESASTNQTSMYLCASSYKGGNTEAFFGQGTRLTVV.

This sequence joins TRBV10-3 and TRBJ2-7, with D unclear. CDR1 is ENHRY, CDR2 SYGVKD, per germline. V shed 3 bases and J shed 3 bases, with 12 bases lying between them. The CDR3 is made up of 14 amino acids. Here the CDR3 DNA reads TGTGCCATCAGTGATGGGAACAGCCTCTACGAGCAGTACTTC. This gives the protein CAISDGNSLYEQYF.